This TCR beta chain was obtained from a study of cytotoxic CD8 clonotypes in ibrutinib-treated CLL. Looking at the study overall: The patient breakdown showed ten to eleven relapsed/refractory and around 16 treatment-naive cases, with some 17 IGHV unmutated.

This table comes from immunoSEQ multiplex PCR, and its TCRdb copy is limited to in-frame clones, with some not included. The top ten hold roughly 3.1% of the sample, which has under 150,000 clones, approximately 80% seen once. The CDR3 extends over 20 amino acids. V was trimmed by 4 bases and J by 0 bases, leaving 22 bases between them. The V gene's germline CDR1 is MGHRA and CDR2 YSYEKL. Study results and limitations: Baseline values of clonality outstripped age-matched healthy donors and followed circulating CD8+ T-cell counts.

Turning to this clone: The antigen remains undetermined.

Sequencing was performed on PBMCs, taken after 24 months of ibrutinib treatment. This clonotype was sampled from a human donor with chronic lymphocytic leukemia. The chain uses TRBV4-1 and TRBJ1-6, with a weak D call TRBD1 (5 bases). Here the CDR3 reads CASSLQLIPGRSSYNSPLHF. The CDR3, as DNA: TGCGCCAGCAGCCTACAATTAATTCCGGGACGGAGCTCCTATAATTCACCCCTCCACTTT.